The entry below gives a single TCR beta chain sequence along with its context. What it binds is unknown. This record comes from a study of type 1 regulatory T cells. Each CDR3 protein is one row after TCRdb ran MiXCR on the reads. In the table there are some 71,000 distinct CDR3 sequences, less than 25% of which are singletons. Germline CDR1 reads MDHEN; CDR2 reads SYDVKM. Trimming took off 2 bases at V and 11 bases at J, with 12 bases between the two ends. The CDR3 sequence is 12 residues long. Overall study findings and caveats: Tr1 cells had a more restricted TCR repertoire than non-Tr1 cells.

The chain recombines TRBV28 with TRBJ1-1; D is ambiguous. Sequencing used cultured type 1 regulatory T (Tr1) cells, either the whole culture or a sorted fraction (not recorded which). The clonotype was recovered from a human donor in good health. The CDR3 sequence: CASSLDGLRAFF. DNA of the CDR3: TGTGCCAGCAGTTTAGACGGGCTTAGGGCTTTCTTT.